These 28 T cell receptor beta chains came from one sample sequenced in a study of T cells in Graves' hyperthyroidism and ophthalmopathy. Authors of the study amplified TCR beta CDR3 regions from RNA transcripts. The study used the HTBI primer set for a first-round RT-PCR of the TCR CDR3. TCRdb passed the multiplex PCR reads through MiXCR, listing each CDR3 protein once. The top ten clones hold roughly 33% of a sample with 300,000 to 500,000 distinct CDR3 sequences, just under 15% of them seen once. Material for sequencing was blood. Receptors were obtained from a woman in her thirties with Graves' hyperthyroidism.

In its sample, this clonotype was seen a few times. The chain has TRBV20-1 and TRBJ2-1; unclear D gene. V lost 0 bases and J 0 bases, leaving 15 bases between the germline ends. The CDR3 is 17 amino acids. The V gene's germline CDR1 is DFQATT and CDR2 SNEGSKA (reference sequence). The CDR3 bases are TGCAGTGCTAGAGATCCGACCGAATACAGCTCCTACAATGAGCAGTTCTTC. Translation gives CSARDPTEYSSYNEQFF.

The chain recombines TRBV4-2 with TRBJ1-2, with D perhaps matching TRBD1 (5 bases). Per germline, CDR1 LGHNA and CDR2 YNFKEQ. The CDR3 is made up of 14 amino acids. The germline V and J ends were trimmed by 3 bases and 1 base, with 9 bases remaining between them. In DNA, the CDR3 is TGTGCCAGCAGCCAGGCGACAGATAACTATGGCTACACCTTC. Its protein product is CASSQATDNYGYTF.

This clonotype was counted many times. The V call is TRBV30, the J call TRBJ1-5, with 8 bases identical to TRBD1. J was trimmed by 0 bases and V by 1 base; bases with no gene match: 14. CDR3 length: 19 amino acids. In germline, CDR1 is GTSNPN, CDR2 SVGIG (reference sequence). This CDR3 is CAWSARGPGGWYSNQPQHF. The CDR3 DNA reads as TGTGCCTGGAGTGCGAGGGGGCCAGGGGGCTGGTATAGCAATCAGCCCCAGCATTTT.

This clonotype was observed a few times. The chain combines TRBV15 with TRBJ2-1, with 7 nucleotides matching TRBD1. Trimming cost V 4 bases and J 0 bases; bases outside gene matches: 18. Looked up from germline, CDR1 is LNHNV and CDR2 is YYDKDF (reference sequence). This CDR3 is 20 amino acids long. This chain's CDR3 is CATSTSGQPGIAFSYNEQFF. The CDR3 region has the DNA TGTGCCACCAGCACCTCGGGACAGCCGGGAATAGCCTTCTCCTACAATGAGCAGTTCTTC.

This clonotype was found many times. The chain carries TRBV12-3 or TRBV12-4 and TRBJ1-3, with D hard to call. The CDR3 consists of 16 residues. The V end was cut by 6 bases, the J end by 2 bases, with 17 bases between. CDR3 sequence (DNA): TGTGCCAGCAGCCAATGGATCCCGGGAGCTGGAAACACCATATATTTT. Protein product: CASSQWIPGAGNTIYF.

This clonotype was picked up many times. The chain combines TRBV19 with TRBJ2-1; D remains ambiguous. CDR1 LNHDA and CDR2 SQIVND come from the germline V gene (reference sequence). The CDR3 is 12 amino acids. V shed 8 bases and J shed 1 base, with 6 bases lying between them. CDR3 bases: TGTGCCAGTCGCGCTTCCTACAATGAGCAGTTCTTC. Encoded protein: CASRASYNEQFF.

This clonotype was seen repeatedly, ten times or more. The chain recombines TRBV3-1 with TRBJ2-3; no firm D call. The V gene's germline CDR1 is LGHDT and CDR2 YNNKEL (reference sequence). The germline V and J ends were trimmed by 2 bases and 2 bases, with 8 bases remaining between them. CDR3 size: 14 residues. The chain's CDR3 is CASSQQDPTDTQYF. The DNA of the CDR3 is TGTGCCAGCAGCCAACAAGACCCCACAGATACGCAGTATTTT.

This clonotype was observed a handful of times. The rearrangement joins TRBV28 to TRBJ2-6, with D tentatively TRBD1 (5 bases). The germline V gene has CDR1 MDHEN and CDR2 SYDVKM. The CDR3 totals 21 residues. V lost 3 bases, J lost 1 base, and 25 bases lay in between. The CDR3 DNA follows: TGTGCCAGCAGTTTCGACGTAGCCAACCAGGGTCTTACGTCTGGGGCCAACGTCCTGACTTTC. Residues: CASSFDVANQGLTSGANVLTF.

In its sample, this clonotype was seen many times. The J gene is TRBJ1-5, the V gene TRBV18; the match to TRBD1 covers 9 bases. The ends lost 3 bases at V and 2 bases at J; junction bases unmatched: 2. Germline CDR1 reads KGHSH; CDR2 reads LQKENI. The CDR3 runs 15 residues. CDR3 loop: CASSPDRGGNQPQHF. CDR3 nucleotides: TGTGCCAGCTCACCGGACAGGGGAGGCAATCAGCCCCAGCATTTT.

The rearrangement uses TRBV11-2 and TRBJ2-5, with 10 positions matching TRBD2. The CDR3 runs to 16 residues. Germline lookup yields CDR1 SGHAT and CDR2 FQNNGV. V gave up 3 bases and J gave up 5 bases; unmatched junction bases: 9. CDR3 in DNA: TGTGCCAGCAGCTTGGGGACTAAAGCGGGAGGGGAGACCCAGTACTTC. Encoded protein: CASSLGTKAGGETQYF.

The chain uses TRBV19 and TRBJ2-1; TRBD2 matches at 11 bases. CDR3 length: 15 amino acids. Germline-derived CDR1 and CDR2 are LNHDA and SQIVND (reference sequence). With 7 bases clipped from V and 4 bases from J, the junction kept 6 bases outside the gene matches. This CDR3 is CASIPSSGGYNEQFF. For the CDR3, the DNA is TGTGCCAGTATCCCTTCTAGCGGGGGGTACAATGAGCAGTTCTTC.

This clonotype was counted at least ten times. This chain uses TRBV5-1 with TRBJ2-1; TRBD2 matches 9 bases. The CDR3 is 17 residues long. J was trimmed by 0 bases and V by 4 bases; bases with no gene match: 8. CDR1 is SGHRS, CDR2 YFSETQ, per germline. The CDR3 region is CASSTSSGTSSYNEQFF. The CDR3 DNA is TGCGCCAGCAGCACATCTAGCGGGACCAGCTCCTACAATGAGCAGTTCTTC.

This clonotype was recorded a few times. The chain couples TRBV9 to TRBJ2-1; D call uncertain. V was trimmed by 3 bases and J by 6 bases, leaving 10 bases between them. Per germline, CDR1 SGDLS and CDR2 YYNGEE. The length of the CDR3 is 13 residues. The CDR3 sequence is CASSAHTGNEQFF. As DNA, the CDR3 is TGTGCCAGCAGCGCCCATACCGGCAATGAGCAGTTCTTC.

This clonotype was seen ten or more times. The V and J genes are TRBV3-1 and TRBJ1-1; D remains unclear. The CDR3 has 13 residues. CDR1 and CDR2 (germline): LGHDT, YNNKEL (reference sequence). V was cut by 2 bases and J by 2 bases, with 6 bases left in between. Written as DNA, the CDR3 is TGTGCCAGCAGCCAACAGTTCAACACTGAAGCTTTCTTT. Translation: CASSQQFNTEAFF.

This chain links TRBV24-1 with TRBJ2-7; 9 positions agree with TRBD1. CDR3 length equals 14 residues. Losses at the gene ends were 3 bases for V and 3 bases for J; bases not matched to a gene: 2. Germline V gene sequence: CDR1 KGHDR, CDR2 SFDVKD. The DNA of the CDR3 is TGTGCCACCAGTGATGCGGACAGGGGCTACGAGCAGTACTTC. It is translated as CATSDADRGYEQYF.

CDR3: CASSPGGPEAFF. CDR3 coding DNA: TGTGCCAGCAGCCCCGGAGGCCCTGAAGCTTTCTTT. V gene TRBV2 combines with J gene TRBJ1-1; D gene unclear. V lost 6 bases to trimming and J lost 6 bases, with 11 bases between them. The CDR3 runs 12 residues. From germline, CDR1 is SNHLY and CDR2 FYNNEI.

This clonotype was recorded at least ten times. This chain connects TRBV7-2 to TRBJ1-2; D not resolved. The CDR3 has 13 amino acids. V lost 5 bases, J lost 8 bases, and 15 bases lay in between. Germline V gene data show CDR1 as SGHTA and CDR2 as FQGNSA. CDR3 sequence (DNA): TGTGCCAGCAGCGCCCTTTGGGGAAACGGCTACACCTTC. Protein: CASSALWGNGYTF.

This clonotype has a count of ten or more. This rearrangement joins TRBV28 to TRBJ2-5; TRBD2 matches at 10 bases. V shed 7 bases, J shed 2 bases, and the junction held 7 bases outside the gene matches. The CDR3 totals 15 residues. CDR1 and CDR2 (germline): MDHEN, SYDVKM. In DNA, the CDR3 is TGTGCCAGCACCTCCTTAGCGGGAGGTCAAGAGACCCAGTACTTC. This codes for CASTSLAGGQETQYF.

This clonotype was observed a few times. The genes are TRBV20-1 and TRBJ2-2, with D perhaps given as TRBD1 or TRBD2 (5 bases each). The CDR3 is 14 amino acids. V dropped 3 bases and J dropped 6 bases, with 14 bases sitting between them. In germline, CDR1 is DFQATT, CDR2 SNEGSKA (reference sequence). Here the CDR3 reads CSARAPVGAGELFF. CDR3 sequence (DNA): TGCAGTGCTAGGGCACCAGTGGGGGCCGGGGAGCTGTTTTTT.

This clonotype came up many times. The chain joins TRBV28 to TRBJ1-1; the D is unclear. The ends were cut back, 3 bases at V and 11 bases at J, with 19 bases in the middle. This CDR3 contains 14 residues. The germline CDR1 and CDR2 sequences are MDHEN and SYDVKM. The CDR3 coding sequence is TGTGCCAGCAGTTTGCGAGGGCCGACACCGGGGGCTTTCTTT. Its protein product is CASSLRGPTPGAFF.

In regard to this clonotype: Compared with germline, one end of the junction differs, possibly owing to a read error. The chain joins TRBV19 to TRBJ2-2; 8 nucleotides match TRBD2. This CDR3 contains 16 residues. Germline V gene lookup returns CDR1 LNHDA and CDR2 SQIVND (reference sequence). The CDR3 sequence is CASGIISGSKTGELFF. The CDR3 DNA reads as TGTGCCAGTGGTATAATAAGCGGGAGTAAAACCGGGGAGCTGTTTTTT.

J is TRBJ1-1 and V is TRBV5-4; 7 positions agree with TRBD1. The CDR3 is made up of 14 amino acids. Germline CDR1 is SGHNT and CDR2 is YYREEE (reference sequence). Trimming at V came to 4 bases and at J to 4 bases, leaving 7 bases not matched to a gene. The CDR3 DNA is TGTGCCAGCAGCCTCCAGGGGGTAGGCACTGAAGCTTTCTTT. It codes for CASSLQGVGTEAFF.

The gene calls are TRBV5-8 and TRBJ2-1; 13 bases line up with TRBD2. The CDR3 covers 16 residues. Germline loops: CDR1 SGHTS, CDR2 YDEGEE. The V segment lost 5 bases and the J segment 9 bases; nucleotides outside the gene matches: 11. CDR3 in DNA: TGTGCCAGCAGTCGTACTAGCGGGAGGGCCGGAGGTGAGCAGTTCTTC. This encodes CASSRTSGRAGGEQFF.

In this sample, this clonotype turned up many times. This rearrangement joins TRBV28 to TRBJ1-5; D ambiguous. Trimming took off 5 bases at V and 0 bases at J, with 11 bases between the two ends. The CDR3 consists of 15 residues. Germline-derived CDR1 and CDR2 are MDHEN and SYDVKM. CDR3 sequence reads: CASSLRQNSNQPQHF. The CDR3 DNA is TGTGCCAGCAGTCTACGACAAAATAGCAATCAGCCCCAGCATTTT.

This clonotype was detected ten times or more. The rearrangement uses TRBV6-1 and TRBJ2-7; 10 bases agree with TRBD2. The germline V gene encodes CDR1 MNHNS and CDR2 SASEGT. With 11 bases clipped from V and 2 bases from J, the junction kept 21 bases outside the gene matches. The CDR3 extends over 18 amino acids. The CDR3 nucleotides read TGTGCCGCCACCCGCGGGGCTAGCGGGAGTAGTGACCCCTACGAGCAGTACTTC. Its translation: CAATRGASGSSDPYEQYF.

Ten or more counts support this clonotype. The gene calls are TRBV2 and TRBJ2-7; 7 bases align to TRBD1. Germline loops: CDR1 SNHLY, CDR2 FYNNEI. The CDR3 totals 13 residues. V lost 8 bases and J lost 7; bases outside the gene matches: 11. Here the CDR3 reads CASVSWTGPEQYF. As DNA, the CDR3 is TGTGCCAGCGTTTCATGGACAGGACCAGAGCAGTACTTC. Drawing the rest from reference TRBV2 and TRBJ2-7, the complete variable domain is EPEVTQTPSHQVTQMGQEVILRCVPISNHLYFYWYRQILGQKVEFLVSFYNNEISEKSEIFDDQFSVERPDGSNFTLKIRSTKLEDSAMYFCASVSWTGPEQYFGPGTRLTVT.

In its sample, this clonotype was seen many times. The rearrangement uses TRBV7-6 and TRBJ2-1; no clear D gene. Germline assignment: CDR1 SGHVS and CDR2 FNYEAQ. V lost 5 bases and J 6 bases, leaving 17 bases between the germline ends. The length of the CDR3 is 15 residues. The CDR3 region has the DNA TGTGCCAGCAGCCCCAGAATAGGACGAAGCAATGAGCAGTTCTTC. It translates to CASSPRIGRSNEQFF. Full variable domain (missing parts from reference TRBV7-6 and TRBJ2-1): GAGVSQSPRYKVTKRGQDVALRCDPISGHVSLYWYRQALGQGPEFLTYFNYEAQQDKSGLPNDRFSAERPEGSISTLTIQRTEQRDSAMYRCASSPRIGRSNEQFFGPGTRLTVL.

The chain combines TRBV27 with TRBJ2-7, with unresolved D. The germline V gene has CDR1 MNHEY and CDR2 SMNVEV (reference sequence). V lost 0 bases to trimming and J lost 4 bases, with 7 bases between them. This CDR3 is 13 amino acids long. The CDR3 coding sequence is TGTGCCAGCAGTTTATCTTGGCAGTACGAGCAGTACTTC. This sequence encodes CASSLSWQYEQYF.